Presented here are 32 T cell receptor beta chains from one specimen sequenced in a study of T cell repertoires in cytomegalovirus infection. MiXCR was run by TCRdb on the reads, yielding one entry per CDR3 protein. The sample shows approximately 250,000 distinct CDR3 sequences, approximately 24% of them seen only once. Sequenced sample: CD8+ T cells from PBMCs. The receptors here all came from a human donor in good health (CMV status not recorded). Some clones in this sample may be carry-over from other donors' samples.

The gene calls are TRBV7-3 and TRBJ2-2, with D perhaps TRBD1 or TRBD2 (5 bases each). Germline lookup yields CDR1 SGHTA and CDR2 FQGTGA. V was cut by 4 bases and J by 3 bases, with 9 bases left in between. The CDR3 is 14 residues long. The CDR3 region is CASSWVGDTGELFF. The CDR3 DNA reads TGTGCCAGCAGCTGGGTGGGGGACACCGGGGAGCTGTTTTTT.

The genes are TRBV29-1 and TRBJ2-6; D is ambiguous. Germline V lookup: CDR1 SQVTM, CDR2 ANQGSEA. The V end was cut by 7 bases, the J end by 0 bases, with 13 bases between. This CDR3 is built from 15 residues. CDR3 region: CSAVNALSGANVLTF. The CDR3 nucleotides read TGCAGCGCCGTTAATGCCCTCTCTGGGGCCAACGTCCTGACTTTC. The complete variable domain, with remaining parts taken from reference TRBV29-1 and TRBJ2-6, reads SAVISQKPSRDICQRGTSLTIQCQVDSQVTMMFWYRQQPGQSLTLIATANQGSEATYESGFVIDKFPISRPNLTFSTLTVSNMSPEDSSIYLCSAVNALSGANVLTFGAGSRLTVL.

The chain is built from TRBV11-2 and TRBJ2-1; TRBD1 is a possible D gene (6 bases). The CDR3 contains 16 residues. The ends were cut back, 5 bases at V and 6 bases at J, with 20 bases in the middle. Germline V lookup: CDR1 SGHAT, CDR2 FQNNGV. This chain's CDR3 is CASSGDGMMGANEQFF. The CDR3 DNA sequence: TGTGCCAGCAGCGGGGACGGAATGATGGGGGCCAATGAGCAGTTCTTC.

This clonotype was seen a handful of times. This chain joins TRBV14 and TRBJ2-3; no firm D call. Germline V lookup: CDR1 SGHDN, CDR2 FVKESK. Trimming took off 0 bases at V and 0 bases at J, with 7 bases between the two ends. This CDR3 contains 15 residues. The CDR3 loop is CASSQDFSSTDTQYF. The CDR3 nucleotides are TGTGCCAGCAGCCAAGATTTTTCTAGCACAGATACGCAGTATTTT.

Only a few counts were recorded for this clonotype. J is TRBJ1-1 and V is TRBV7-6; D is ambiguous. V was clipped by 5 bases and J by 2 bases, with 18 bases between them. Germline CDR1 is SGHVS and CDR2 is FNYEAQ. CDR3 length: 16 residues. In nucleotides, the CDR3 is TGTGCCAGCAGCAATATGTTAAGGGAAACAAACACTGAAGCTTTCTTT. It translates to CASSNMLRETNTEAFF.

The chain combines TRBV23-1 with TRBJ2-6; 8 bases are shared with TRBD1. TRBV23-1 is an ORF, with its function uncertain. The CDR3 is 18 amino acids. The V gene end was trimmed by 3 bases and the J gene end by 0 bases; junction bases not matched to a gene: 7. CDR3 sequence reads: CASSQRDRSFSGANVLTF. CDR3 DNA: TGCGCCAGCAGTCAGAGGGACAGGTCCTTCTCTGGGGCCAACGTCCTGACTTTC.

V gene TRBV19 combines with J gene TRBJ2-1; TRBD2 matches 10 bases. Losses at the gene ends were 7 bases for V and 8 bases for J; bases not matched to a gene: 14. The CDR3 has 16 amino acids. CDR1 and CDR2 (germline): LNHDA, SQIVND (reference sequence). CDR3 region: CASKPPGLAGVHEQFF. Written as DNA, the CDR3 is TGTGCCAGTAAACCACCGGGGCTAGCGGGGGTGCATGAGCAGTTCTTC.

The rearrangement uses TRBV29-1 and TRBJ1-2; D is unresolved. The V gene's germline CDR1 is SQVTM and CDR2 ANQGSEA. This CDR3 region has 11 residues. Trimming took off 7 bases at V and 0 bases at J, with 6 bases between the two ends. The CDR3 here is CSGLSNYGYTF. Here the CDR3 DNA reads TGCAGCGGTCTGTCTAACTATGGCTACACCTTC. Using reference TRBV29-1 and TRBJ1-2 for the parts outside the CDR3, the full variable domain is SAVISQKPSRDICQRGTSLTIQCQVDSQVTMMFWYRQQPGQSLTLIATANQGSEATYESGFVIDKFPISRPNLTFSTLTVSNMSPEDSSIYLCSGLSNYGYTFGSGTRLTVV.

The chain couples TRBV5-6 to TRBJ1-5; possible D gene TRBD1, 5 bases. The germline V gene encodes CDR1 SGHDT and CDR2 YYEEEE. V lost 4 bases and J 4 bases, leaving 21 bases between the germline ends. There are 17 residues in the CDR3. CDR3 sequence reads: CASSRGNIGTENQPQHF. DNA for the CDR3: TGTGCCAGCAGCCGCGGTAATATTGGGACGGAGAATCAGCCCCAGCATTTT. Using reference TRBV5-6 and TRBJ1-5 for the parts outside the CDR3, the full variable domain is DAGVTQSPTHLIKTRGQQVTLRCSPKSGHDTVSWYQQALGQGPQFIFQYYEEEERQRGNFPDRFSGHQFPNYSSELNVNALLLGDSALYLCASSRGNIGTENQPQHFGDGTRLSIL.

The rearrangement uses TRBV25-1 and TRBJ2-2; 8 positions agree with TRBD1. The CDR3 has 13 amino acids. The junction had 6 bases not matched to a gene; V was cut back by 5 bases and J by 10 bases. Germline V gene lookup returns CDR1 MGHDK and CDR2 SYGVNS. The CDR3 loop is CASSHPGQEELFF. The CDR3 DNA follows: TGTGCCAGCAGTCACCCGGGACAGGAGGAGCTGTTTTTT.

This clonotype was observed at least ten times. The V gene is TRBV27, the J gene TRBJ2-7, with D perhaps given as TRBD1 or TRBD2 (6 bases each). The CDR3 consists of 15 residues. Trimming removed 6 bases from V and 0 bases from J, with 15 bases in between. In germline, CDR1 is MNHEY, CDR2 SMNVEV (reference sequence). The CDR3 loop reads CASREGVSSSYEQYF. Written as DNA, the CDR3 is TGTGCCAGCAGGGAGGGGGTCTCGTCCTCCTACGAGCAGTACTTC.

This clonotype was detected many times. The V gene is TRBV11-2, the J gene TRBJ2-7; D gene unclear. The CDR3 spans 12 residues. Trimming shortened V by 1 base and J by 5 bases, and 6 bases separated the two germline ends. Germline CDR1 is SGHAT and CDR2 is FQNNGV. The CDR3 protein is CASSLGRHEQYF. The DNA for the CDR3 is TGTGCCAGCAGCTTAGGGCGCCACGAGCAGTACTTC. Combining the CDR3 with reference TRBV11-2 and TRBJ2-7 gives the whole variable domain EAGVAQSPRYKIIEKRQSVAFWCNPISGHATLYWYQQILGQGPKLLIQFQNNGVVDDSQLPKDRFSAERLKGVDSTLKIQPAKLEDSAVYLCASSLGRHEQYFGPGTRLTVT.

The rearrangement links TRBV27 to TRBJ1-6, with TRBD1 matching 10 bases. The CDR3 length is 15 residues. In germline, CDR1 is MNHEY, CDR2 SMNVEV (reference sequence). The trim removed 4 bases at V and 9 bases at J, leaving 6 bases unmatched. CDR3: CASSSGTGAGSPLHF. The CDR3 coding sequence is TGTGCCAGCAGTTCCGGGACAGGGGCGGGTTCACCCCTCCACTTT.

This chain joins TRBV23-1 and TRBJ1-2, with a possible D match to TRBD1 (5 bases). TRBV23-1 counts as an open reading frame of uncertain function. Trimming took off 2 bases at V and 5 bases at J, with 15 bases between the two ends. This CDR3 contains 15 residues. CDR3 DNA sequence: TGCGCCAGCAGTCAAGGGACCCAGCTAGGTTATGGCTACACCTTC. Translated, it gives CASSQGTQLGYGYTF.

This clonotype has more than one count but fewer than ten. This sequence joins TRBV10-2 and TRBJ2-1; TRBD2 might be the D (6 bases). CDR1 is WSHSY and CDR2 is SAAADI in the germline V gene. This CDR3 comprises 16 residues. The V gene lost 2 bases and the J gene lost 2 bases, with 13 bases spanning the gap. The CDR3 nucleotides are TGCGCCAGCAGTGAGCCGGGGGAGGTGGCCTACAATGAGCAGTTCTTC. Translating gives CASSEPGEVAYNEQFF.

The table lists this clonotype with a few counts. V usage is TRBV6-8 and J usage is TRBJ1-1; D may be TRBD1 (5 bases). The ends were cut back, 5 bases at V and 2 bases at J, with 18 bases in the middle. The germline gives CDR1 MNHGY, CDR2 SAAAGT. CDR3 length equals 16 residues. CDR3 nucleotide sequence: TGTGCCAGCAGTCTCTCGGGAGACAGCCTCAACACTGAAGCTTTCTTT. The encoded protein is CASSLSGDSLNTEAFF.

The chain has TRBV28 and TRBJ2-7, with 9 bases aligning to TRBD1. From germline, CDR1 is MDHEN and CDR2 SYDVKM. V lost 5 bases and J lost 2; bases outside the gene matches: 7. CDR3 length: 15 residues. In nucleotides, the CDR3 is TGTGCCAGCAGTCCCAGACAGGGGGGACCCTACGAGCAGTACTTC. It yields the protein CASSPRQGGPYEQYF.

This clonotype qualifies as medium-sized (0.01 to 0.1%). This chain links TRBV11-2 with TRBJ2-1; D is tentatively TRBD1 or TRBD2 (6 bases each). The CDR3 is made up of 15 amino acids. V lost 4 bases and J 6 bases, leaving 16 bases between the germline ends. The germline V gene encodes CDR1 SGHAT and CDR2 FQNNGV. The CDR3 region has the DNA TGTGCCAGCAGCTCGGGCCAGGGGAGGTTCAATGAGCAGTTCTTC. Protein product: CASSSGQGRFNEQFF.

This clonotype has more than one count but fewer than ten. This chain uses TRBV12-3 or TRBV12-4 with TRBJ1-1, with 8 bases aligning to TRBD1. With 5 bases clipped from V and 6 bases from J, the junction kept 5 bases outside the gene matches. The CDR3 has 13 amino acids. The CDR3 coding sequence is TGTGCCAGCAGTAACAGGGGGGCCCCTGAAGCTTTCTTT. Protein sequence: CASSNRGAPEAFF.

This clonotype was counted only a few times. V gene TRBV28 combines with J gene TRBJ2-4, with a weak D call TRBD2 (7 bases). The germline V gene has CDR1 MDHEN and CDR2 SYDVKM. The CDR3 has 16 amino acids. V was shortened by 5 bases and J by 8 bases, with 22 bases between the two germline ends. The CDR3 DNA sequence: TGTGCCAGCAGTCCCGGGGAGGGACACAGGTTGGACATTCAGTACTTC. This translates into CASSPGEGHRLDIQYF.

At least ten counts were recorded for this clonotype. J is TRBJ2-3 and V is TRBV7-8; 8 bases line up with TRBD2. The CDR3 has 16 amino acids. Per germline, CDR1 SGHVS and CDR2 FQNEAQ. Germline trimming cut 0 bases from V and 2 bases from J; bases unmatched to any gene: 4. The CDR3 DNA sequence: TGTGCCAGCAGCTTAGCCCGGGGGGGCGCCACAGATACGCAGTATTTT. Its translation: CASSLARGGATDTQYF. The full variable domain, with the rest looked up from reference TRBV7-8 and TRBJ2-3, is GAGVSQSPRYKVAKRGQDVALRCDPISGHVSLFWYQQALGQGPEFLTYFQNEAQLDKSGLPSDRFFAERPEGSVSTLKIQRTQQEDSAVYLCASSLARGGATDTQYFGPGTRLTVL.

This clonotype has a count of ten or more. This chain uses TRBV7-9 with TRBJ2-3; weak D call: TRBD2 (6 bases). The CDR3 runs 13 residues. The V gene's germline CDR1 is SEHNR and CDR2 FQNEAQ (reference sequence). V was shortened by 10 bases and J by 3 bases, with 14 bases between the two germline ends. The CDR3 DNA reads as TGTGCCACCCGGGAGTCGTCTACAGATACGCAGTATTTT. Translating it yields CATRESSTDTQYF.

In this sample, this clonotype turned up many times. The chain is built from TRBV28 and TRBJ1-1; 8 bases match TRBD1. The CDR3 covers 12 residues. V lost 6 bases, J lost 12 bases, and 9 bases stayed unmatched. Germline-derived CDR1 and CDR2 are MDHEN and SYDVKM. The CDR3 region is CASSTFGQGPFF. The CDR3 DNA reads TGTGCCAGCAGCACCTTTGGACAGGGTCCTTTCTTT.

The chain links TRBV9 to TRBJ2-7, with 9 bases aligning to TRBD1. The length of the CDR3 is 14 residues. The germline gives CDR1 SGDLS, CDR2 YYNGEE. Trimming removed 4 bases from V and 4 bases from J; junction bases left unmatched: 6. The CDR3 coding sequence is TGTGCCAGCAGCCACGGGGGGACAGGGTACGAGCAGTACTTC. Translated: CASSHGGTGYEQYF. Full variable domain (missing parts from reference TRBV9 and TRBJ2-7): DSGVTQTPKHLITATGQRVTLRCSPRSGDLSVYWYQQSLDQGLQFLIQYYNGEERAKGNILERFSAQQFPDLHSELNLSSLELGDSALYFCASSHGGTGYEQYFGPGTRLTVT.

Concerning this clonotype itself: This may stem from a read error, because a much larger clone lies one nucleotide away. This chain links TRBV7-2 with TRBJ1-4, with D unresolved. Germline values: CDR1 SGHTA, CDR2 FQGNSA. The germline V and J ends were trimmed by 5 bases and 0 bases, with 10 bases remaining between them. This CDR3 is 15 amino acids long. The CDR3 reads CASSQLGPTNEKLFF. For the CDR3, the DNA is TGTGCCAGCAGCCAACTGGGCCCAACTAATGAAAAACTGTTTTTT.

This clonotype came up many times. The chain combines TRBV12-3 or TRBV12-4 with TRBJ1-2; D call uncertain. The germline V and J ends were trimmed by 4 bases and 3 bases, with 6 bases remaining between them. CDR3 length equals 12 residues. The CDR3 is CASSSYDYGYTF. The DNA for the CDR3 is TGTGCCAGCAGTTCTTATGACTATGGCTACACCTTC.

V is TRBV7-8 and J is TRBJ2-1, with 11 bases that match TRBD2. The ends lost 3 bases at V and 10 bases at J; junction bases unmatched: 14. This CDR3 comprises 17 residues. Germline CDR1 and CDR2: SGHVS and FQNEAQ. CDR3 nucleotide sequence: TGTGCCAGCAGCTTTCGAATTAACCCGGGACTAGCGGACGAGCAGTTCTTC. Amino acid sequence: CASSFRINPGLADEQFF.

This clonotype has at least ten counts. The V gene is TRBV7-2, the J gene TRBJ2-2; no clear D. The germline V and J ends were trimmed by 5 bases and 10 bases, with 11 bases remaining between them. CDR1 is SGHTA and CDR2 is FQGNSA in the germline V gene. The CDR3 covers 12 residues. Here the CDR3 reads CASSRHPAELFF. CDR3 DNA sequence: TGTGCCAGCAGCCGACACCCTGCGGAGCTGTTTTTT.

This clonotype turned up a few times. The gene calls are TRBV20-1 and TRBJ2-3, with a possible D match to TRBD1 (6 bases). Between the trimmed V and J ends, which lost 2 bases and 1 base, there was a span of 10 bases. The germline CDR1 and CDR2 sequences are DFQATT and SNEGSKA (reference sequence). The length of the CDR3 is 14 residues. As DNA, the CDR3 is TGCAGTGCTAGAATGGCAGGGGGCACAGATACGCAGTATTTT. This sequence encodes CSARMAGGTDTQYF.

This clonotype was counted many times. This chain uses TRBV5-4 with TRBJ1-4; the match to TRBD1 covers 12 bases. CDR1 is SGHNT, CDR2 YYREEE, per germline (reference sequence). The J segment lost 5 bases and the V segment lost 0 bases, leaving 8 bases of the junction unmatched. The CDR3 is 18 amino acids. In nucleotides, the CDR3 is TGTGCCAGCAGCTTGGCCAGGGACAGGGGGCTTCCGAATGAAAAACTGTTTTTT. Amino acids: CASSLARDRGLPNEKLFF.

Only a few counts were recorded for this clonotype. The V and J genes are TRBV19 and TRBJ2-7; D might be TRBD2 (5 bases). Germline V gives CDR1 LNHDA, CDR2 SQIVND (reference sequence). The CDR3 sequence is 18 residues long. V lost 0 bases, J lost 0 bases, and 18 bases lay in between. The CDR3 DNA sequence: TGTGCCAGTAGTATAGACCGGAGGTCAAGTCATCCCTCCTACGAGCAGTACTTC. This translates into CASSIDRRSSHPSYEQYF.

A few counts support this clonotype. The J gene is TRBJ2-5, the V gene TRBV2, with unresolved D. V lost 4 bases and J 2 bases, leaving 8 bases between the germline ends. CDR1 and CDR2 from the germline V gene are SNHLY and FYNNEI. CDR3 length: 13 residues. The CDR3 here is CASSAFNQETQYF. DNA for the CDR3: TGTGCCAGCAGTGCGTTTAATCAAGAGACCCAGTACTTC.